One and the same sample provided the 29 T cell receptor beta chains below, sequenced in a study of T cell repertoires in cytomegalovirus infection. No antigen has been identified for these receptors. TCRdb passed the reads through MiXCR, listing each CDR3 protein once. Counted here are roughly 920,000 distinct CDR3 sequences, less than 35% occurring once; the ten biggest clones make up over 11%. Specimen: cultured CD8+ T cells from PBMCs, collected from culture after CMV antigen stimulation. These receptors were collected from a human donor in good health (CMV status not recorded). Some clones in this sample may be carry-over from other donors' samples.

The genes are TRBV27 and TRBJ2-1, with TRBD2 matching over 11 bases. The CDR3 extends over 17 amino acids. The ends lost 4 bases at V and 0 bases at J; junction bases unmatched: 5. Germline V gives CDR1 MNHEY, CDR2 SMNVEV (reference sequence). The CDR3, as DNA: TGTGCCAGCAGTTCCCGACTAGCGGGGACCTCCTACAATGAGCAGTTCTTC. Translating it yields CASSSRLAGTSYNEQFF.

This chain links TRBV6-8 with TRBJ2-3, with 8 bases matching TRBD2. Trimming cost V 2 bases and J 2 bases; bases outside gene matches: 12. CDR1 is MNHGY, CDR2 SAAAGT, per germline. This CDR3 region has 18 residues. The CDR3 DNA follows: TGTGCCAGCAGTTACCCTAGTGACGGGGGGGGCCCCACAGATACGCAGTATTTT. Protein: CASSYPSDGGGPTDTQYF.

This clonotype was counted a few times. The chain couples TRBV7-8 to TRBJ1-5; D is possibly TRBD1 (5 bases). Germline values: CDR1 SGHVS, CDR2 FQNEAQ. V lost 5 bases and J lost 0, with 17 bases in between. The length of the CDR3 is 17 residues. Here the CDR3 reads CASSEKVTAYSNQPQHF. CDR3 sequence (DNA): TGTGCCAGCAGCGAAAAGGTGACAGCTTATAGCAATCAGCCCCAGCATTTT.

The chain is built from TRBV6-1 and TRBJ1-2; 10 positions agree with TRBD1. Unmatched junction bases numbered 5, after V lost 6 bases and J lost 7 bases. The CDR3 length is 13 residues. CDR1 and CDR2 (germline): MNHNS, SASEGT. As DNA, the CDR3 is TGTGCCAGCAGAAGGGACAGGGGAGGTGGCTACACCTTC. Translated: CASRRDRGGGYTF.

The chain uses TRBV12-5 and TRBJ1-1; D is unclear. CDR3 length: 12 residues. Germline V gene data show CDR1 as LGHNT and CDR2 as FRNRAP. Trimming cost V 4 bases and J 3 bases, with 6 bases left between them. The CDR3 DNA reads TGTGCTAGTGGTTGGGAATACACTGAAGCTTTCTTT. Protein sequence: CASGWEYTEAFF. The full variable domain, with the rest looked up from reference TRBV12-5 and TRBJ1-1, is DARVTQTPRHKVTEMGQEVTMRCQPILGHNTVFWYRQTMMQGLELLAYFRNRAPLDDSGMPKDRFSAEMPDATLATLKIQPSEPRDSAVYFCASGWEYTEAFFGQGTRLTVV.

This sequence joins TRBV27 and TRBJ1-2; 8 bases line up with TRBD1. Germline assignment: CDR1 MNHEY and CDR2 SMNVEV (reference sequence). J was trimmed by 6 bases and V by 8 bases; bases with no gene match: 8. This CDR3 has 13 amino acids. CDR3 DNA: TGTGCCAGCGCCCCGGGACAGGTCGATGGCTACACCTTC. Its translation: CASAPGQVDGYTF.

The chain has TRBV19 and TRBJ2-1, with D possibly matching TRBD1 (5 bases). V was clipped by 4 bases and J by 2 bases, with 12 bases between them. Germline V gene data show CDR1 as LNHDA and CDR2 as SQIVND (reference sequence). The length of the CDR3 is 15 residues. This chain's CDR3 is CASSTGLVPYNEQFF. The CDR3 DNA follows: TGTGCCAGTAGTACAGGGTTGGTACCCTACAATGAGCAGTTCTTC.

The chain carries TRBV11-2 and TRBJ2-5, with 9 nucleotides matching TRBD1. This CDR3 has 14 amino acids. Germline trimming cut 5 bases from V and 6 bases from J; bases unmatched to any gene: 7. The V gene's germline CDR1 is SGHAT and CDR2 FQNNGV. The CDR3 DNA follows: TGTGCCAGCAGCAGGGGGACAGGGATTAAGACCCAGTACTTC. It is translated as CASSRGTGIKTQYF.

CDR3 DNA: TGTGCCAGCAGTTGGGGACAGCAAAATGAGCAGTTCTTC. Its protein product is CASSWGQQNEQFF. This chain uses TRBV27 with TRBJ2-1, with 7 bases identical to TRBD1. Germline CDR1 is MNHEY and CDR2 is SMNVEV (reference sequence). This CDR3 comprises 13 residues. After removal of 4 bases from V and 7 bases from J, the junction contained 4 bases not matched to a gene.

The chain recombines TRBV24-1 with TRBJ2-1; TRBD2 matches 9 bases. CDR1 and CDR2 from the germline V gene are KGHDR and SFDVKD. The junction had 4 bases not matched to a gene; V was cut back by 5 bases and J by 6 bases. The length of the CDR3 is 14 residues. CDR3 nucleotide sequence: TGTGCCACCAGTGGCGGCGGGGGGGCCAATGAGCAGTTCTTC. It is translated as CATSGGGGANEQFF.

This chain uses TRBV6-1 with TRBJ2-5; possibly TRBD2 for D (7 bases). Per the germline V gene, CDR1 is MNHNS and CDR2 is SASEGT. Trimming cost V 8 bases and J 4 bases, with 20 bases left between them. This CDR3 contains 15 residues. The CDR3 sequence: CASGGGGDLLETQYF. CDR3 nucleotides: TGTGCCAGCGGAGGGGGAGGGGATTTGTTAGAGACCCAGTACTTC.

The rearrangement links TRBV12-5 to TRBJ2-7; D gene uncertain. The V and J ends lost 1 base and 8 bases respectively, with 21 bases between them. Looked up from germline, CDR1 is LGHNT and CDR2 is FRNRAP. There are 16 residues in the CDR3. The CDR3 protein is CASGLDFPDIYVQQYF. The DNA for the CDR3 is TGTGCTAGTGGTTTGGATTTCCCAGATATTTACGTCCAGCAGTACTTC.

This clonotype was observed a few times. CDR3 sequence: CASSFSGGPVGELFF. The CDR3 nucleotides read TGTGCCAGCAGTTTTTCGGGGGGGCCGGTCGGGGAGCTGTTTTTT. This chain connects TRBV27 to TRBJ2-2, with 8 bases identical to TRBD2. CDR1 is MNHEY, CDR2 SMNVEV, per germline (reference sequence). V lost 3 bases and J lost 7; bases outside the gene matches: 7. There are 15 residues in the CDR3.

This sequence joins TRBV28 and TRBJ2-7; tentative D call: TRBD1 (5 bases). The length of the CDR3 is 13 residues. The germline gives CDR1 MDHEN, CDR2 SYDVKM. The V gene lost 9 bases and the J gene lost 4 bases, with 16 bases spanning the gap. The DNA of the CDR3 is TGTGCCAGTTGGCAGGGCGGCTTGTACGAGCAGTACGTC. Amino acid sequence: CASWQGGLYEQYV.

This chain uses TRBV5-5 with TRBJ2-7; TRBD1 matches at 7 bases. With 0 bases clipped from V and 10 bases from J, the junction kept 10 bases outside the gene matches. The CDR3 is made up of 14 amino acids. Germline CDR1 and CDR2: SGHKS and YYEKEE (reference sequence). CDR3 protein: CASSLADRDRAQYV. The CDR3, as DNA: TGTGCCAGCAGCTTGGCGGATCGAGACAGGGCTCAGTACGTC.

The chain carries TRBV7-6 and TRBJ2-1, with 11 nucleotides matching TRBD2. Trimming cost V 5 bases and J 10 bases; bases outside gene matches: 13. CDR1 is SGHVS, CDR2 FNYEAQ, per germline. The CDR3 runs to 16 residues. CDR3 DNA: TGTGCCAGCAGCGGGGGGGTAGCGGGGGGGTTAACAGAGCAGTTCTTC. Translating it yields CASSGGVAGGLTEQFF.

J is TRBJ2-1 and V is TRBV4-1; the match to TRBD2 covers 7 bases. This CDR3 spans 16 amino acids. V was clipped by 3 bases and J by 0 bases; unmatched bases: 5. Per germline, CDR1 MGHRA and CDR2 YSYEKL. The CDR3 loop is CASSHQRESSYNEQFF. The DNA of the CDR3 is TGCGCCAGCAGCCACCAGCGGGAAAGCTCCTACAATGAGCAGTTCTTC.

This chain links TRBV12-3 or TRBV12-4 with TRBJ2-7; D gene ambiguous. Trimming removed 6 bases from V and 2 bases from J, with 17 bases in between. There are 15 residues in the CDR3. The CDR3 nucleotides are TGTGCCAGCAGCCCGGGCCCGCCGGGCCCCTACGAGCAGTACTTC. This gives the protein CASSPGPPGPYEQYF.

This chain connects TRBV10-3 to TRBJ2-2, with D unresolved. The CDR3 runs to 14 residues. The germline CDR1 and CDR2 sequences are ENHRY and SYGVKD. V lost 8 bases and J 1 base, leaving 11 bases between the germline ends. For the CDR3, the DNA is TGTGCCATCCCTGGCGCCCGGAACACCGGGGAGCTGTTTTTT. Its protein is CAIPGARNTGELFF.

The chain recombines TRBV19 with TRBJ1-3; D is unclear. CDR3 length equals 11 residues. CDR1 and CDR2 from the germline V gene are LNHDA and SQIVND (reference sequence). V was pared by 11 bases and J by 3 bases, with 8 bases between. The CDR3 region is CALAGGNTIYF. The DNA of the CDR3 is TGTGCCCTGGCGGGTGGAAACACCATATATTTT.

There are a few counts of this clonotype. The V gene is TRBV4-1, the J gene TRBJ2-1; 7 nucleotides line up with TRBD2. CDR3 length: 17 residues. Germline CDR1 MGHRA, CDR2 YSYEKL. V shed 0 bases, J shed 3 bases, and the junction held 8 bases outside the gene matches. The CDR3, as DNA: TGCGCCAGCAGCCAAGATTCATCGCGGGGGAGCTACAATGAGCAGTTCTTC. Translated, it gives CASSQDSSRGSYNEQFF.

This chain connects TRBV2 to TRBJ1-4; no definite D call. V was clipped by 3 bases and J by 0 bases, with 14 bases between them. Germline V lookup: CDR1 SNHLY, CDR2 FYNNEI. CDR3 length: 17 amino acids. CDR3 protein: CASSEYIQVATNEKLFF. The CDR3 DNA reads TGTGCCAGCAGTGAGTACATCCAGGTCGCAACTAATGAAAAACTGTTTTTT.

In its sample, this clonotype was seen many times. This sequence joins TRBV19 and TRBJ1-1; the D is unclear. Germline loops: CDR1 LNHDA, CDR2 SQIVND (reference sequence). The CDR3 loop spans 14 amino acids. V gave up 4 bases and J gave up 0 bases, with 9 bases separating them. CDR3 region: CASSRTVMNTEAFF. CDR3 coding DNA: TGTGCCAGTAGTAGGACGGTAATGAACACTGAAGCTTTCTTT.

This clonotype has at least ten counts. The CDR3 DNA follows: TGTGCCAGCAGCTTAAGAACGGGAAAGGGGGCAGATACGCAGTATTTT. Translation: CASSLRTGKGADTQYF. The chain couples TRBV7-6 to TRBJ2-3; D may be TRBD1 (6 bases). Trimming pared 2 bases from V and 4 bases from J, leaving 16 bases between. This CDR3 spans 16 amino acids. Germline V gene sequence: CDR1 SGHVS, CDR2 FNYEAQ.

The genes are TRBV11-1 and TRBJ2-5; D is unresolved. V dropped 3 bases and J dropped 0 bases, with 8 bases sitting between them. CDR3 length: 14 amino acids. Germline CDR1 is SGHAT and CDR2 is FQDESV (reference sequence). Written as DNA, the CDR3 is TGTGCCAGCAGCTTTTCGACATACCAAGAGACCCAGTACTTC. It translates to CASSFSTYQETQYF.

The chain has TRBV6-5 and TRBJ1-5; D unclear. Germline CDR1 reads MNHEY; CDR2 reads SVGAGI. CDR3 length: 13 amino acids. The V end lost 2 bases, the J end lost 9 bases, and 11 bases lay between the germline ends. This CDR3 reads CASSYGLGGPQHF. Here the CDR3 DNA reads TGTGCCAGCAGTTACGGACTGGGTGGGCCCCAGCATTTT.

CDR3 DNA: TGTGCCAGCTCCCCCCGGGACAGGGGAGTCTGGGAGCAGTACTTC. Amino acids: CASSPRDRGVWEQYF. J is TRBJ2-7 and V is TRBV7-6, with TRBD1 identical over 10 bases. Trimming took 8 bases from V and 7 from J; bases not matched to a gene: 14. Germline V lookup: CDR1 SGHVS, CDR2 FNYEAQ. This CDR3 is 15 amino acids long.

The count of this clonotype is one. The chain has TRBV5-1 and TRBJ2-7, with 12 bases identical to TRBD1. Germline-derived CDR1 and CDR2 are SGHRS and YFSETQ. This CDR3 spans 16 amino acids. CDR3 in DNA: TGCACCAACAGCTTAAAGCCGGGACAGGGGGCCCACGAGCAGTACTTC. It specifies CTNSLKPGQGAHEQYF.

This clonotype appeared many times. V usage is TRBV19 and J usage is TRBJ1-5; unclear D gene. The CDR3 sequence is 15 residues long. Germline V gives CDR1 LNHDA, CDR2 SQIVND (reference sequence). Between the trimmed V and J ends, which lost 4 bases and 0 bases, there was a span of 10 bases. CDR3 bases: TGTGCCAGTAGTAATCTAGGGTCTAGCAATCAGCCCCAGCATTTT. Encoded protein: CASSNLGSSNQPQHF.